The source of this TCR beta chain is a study of blood T cells in healthy people across ages. The CDR3 has 16 amino acids. With 4 bases removed from V and 7 bases from J, the gap between germline ends came to 20 bases. Then a second PCR, running roughly 7 to 11 cycles, was carried out with a sample-barcoded 5' primer and a J-beta primer mix. TCRdb reanalysed the 5' RACE reads using MiXCR and keeps one entry per CDR3 protein. The sample holds hundreds of thousands of distinct CDR3 sequences, approximately 25% seen once. The same sample was also studied in work on T cells of mothers and their children. That work states: In related and unrelated pairs alike, thymic selection shapes TCR recombination output, with inherited differences minor.

V and J are TRBV12-3 or TRBV12-4 and TRBJ2-4; the D gene is possibly TRBD1 (5 bases). Source material: blood. The origin of this receptor is a boy between 10 and 17 years old in good health. As DNA, the CDR3 is TGTGCCAGCAGTTCCCGGACATCTCTGTGGTGGAACATTCAGTACTTC. Its translation: CASSSRTSLWWNIQYF.